The sequence of this T cell receptor (beta chain) was determined in a study of shared clonotypes between healthy human individuals. Sequencing was performed with immunoSEQ multiplex PCR; in TCRdb, only in-frame clones are kept and a portion is missing. The sample holds 470,000 or so clones; almost 80% are singletons and the top ten take around 11%. The germline gives CDR1 KGHSH, CDR2 LQKENI. CDR3 size: 14 residues. The V and J ends lost 3 bases and 7 bases, in that order; junction bases with no gene match: 7. This TCR derives from a woman in her 40s in good health. Some clones in this sample may be carry-over from other donors' samples. The sequenced sample was PBMCs. The chain has TRBV18 and TRBJ2-7; TRBD1 agrees at 9 bases. The CDR3 protein is CASSPMGQGDEQYF. CDR3 nucleotides: TGTGCCAGCTCACCTATGGGACAGGGTGATGAGCAGTACTTC.